This T cell receptor (beta chain) was captured in a study of T-cell memory formation after mild COVID-19. The overall study: Clustering of TCRs was largely donor specific. Whole-study findings and limits: Contracting clones from day 15 to 85 had balanced CD4/CD8; later expanders favoured CD4+.

As concerns this clonotype: The antigen is unknown.

V lost 1 base to trimming and J lost 2 bases, with 18 bases between them. This CDR3 has 18 residues. Germline CDR1 and CDR2: KGHDR and SFDVKD. From the 5' RACE reads, TCRdb called clonotypes with MiXCR, one entry per CDR3 protein. The table lists nearly 350,000 distinct CDR3 sequences, approximately 12% of them singletons. The chain recombines TRBV24-1 with TRBJ2-3, with D perhaps TRBD1 or TRBD2 (5 bases each). Sequenced input: PBMCs or a T cell subset sorted from them (not recorded which). This TCR was recovered from a man between 18 and 35 years old who had mild COVID-19 (a few samples of this study predate the infection). Cell type and time point are not known. CDR3 region: CATSDLPGTDNPTDTQYF. In DNA form, the CDR3 reads TGTGCCACCAGTGATTTACCCGGGACGGATAACCCCACAGATACGCAGTATTTT.